This is a list of T cell receptor beta chains from one sample in a study of blood T cell repertoires in COVID-19. Sequencing used immunoSEQ multiplex PCR; TCRdb keeps in-frame clones, though not all of them. This sample has about 81,000 clones; roughly 82% occur once, and the top ten carry approximately 7.3%. The specimen was peripheral blood. The origin of the receptors is a human donor in a cohort sampled during active COVID-19. The CDR3 runs from the conserved cysteine through the conserved F or W. Fields, in order: clone size, V gene, D gene, CDR3 length, J gene, CDR3 protein, CDR3 DNA. D genes are given only for firm matches. Rows may omit the clone size; those that give it use once, few, many or a size class.

>-|TRBV6-1|-|18|TRBJ2-2
CASSAADNTRPGTGELFF
TGTGCCAGCAGTGCTGCGGACAATACCCGCCCGGGCACCGGGGAGCTGTTTTTT
>-|TRBV18|TRBD1|16|TRBJ1-3
CASSQRDRHSGNTIYF
TGTGCCAGCTCACAACGGGACAGGCACTCTGGAAACACCATATATTTT
>-|TRBV25-1|-|12|TRBJ2-7
CASSEGLRAQYF
TGTGCCAGCAGTGAAGGGCTGAGGGCCCAGTACTTC
>-|TRBV7-9|TRBD1|16|TRBJ1-5
CASSQQQGAPNQPQHF
TGTGCCAGCAGCCAGCAACAGGGGGCGCCGAATCAGCCCCAGCATTTT
>-|TRBV4-1|TRBD1|14|TRBJ2-2
CASSQDRGGGELFF
TGCGCCAGCAGCCAGGACAGGGGGGGCGGGGAGCTGTTTTTT
>-|TRBV7-6|-|13|TRBJ2-7
CASSLEGLGEQYF
TGTGCCAGCAGCTTGGAGGGGTTGGGGGAGCAGTACTTC
>many|TRBV14|TRBD2|17|TRBJ2-1
CASSQGSRDYYYNEQFF
TGTGCCAGCAGCCAAGGCAGCCGGGACTACTATTACAATGAGCAGTTCTTC
>-|TRBV5-4|-|13|TRBJ1-2
CASSLGQYYGYTF
TGTGCCAGCAGCTTGGGTCAGTACTATGGCTACACCTTC
>-|TRBV21-1|-|17|TRBJ1-5
CASSKGAAGHGNQPQHF
TGTGCCAGCAGCAAGGGTGCGGCAGGGCACGGCAATCAGCCCCAGCATTTT
>-|TRBV7-2|-|15|TRBJ1-1
CASSLQGAMNTEAFF
TGTGCCAGCAGCTTACAGGGTGCCATGAACACTGAAGCTTTCTTT
>few|TRBV6-6|-|13|TRBJ2-7
CASSYSRGYEQYF
TGTGCCAGCAGTTACTCAAGGGGCTACGAGCAGTACTTC
>-|TRBV30|TRBD1|14|TRBJ2-7
CAWSPGTGTYEQYF
TGTGCCTGGAGCCCCGGGACAGGAACCTACGAGCAGTACTTC
>-|TRBV6-2/TRBV6-3|-|14|TRBJ2-7
CASSYAQATYEQYF
TGTGCCAGCAGTTACGCCCAGGCGACCTACGAGCAGTACTTC
>-|TRBV7-2|-|14|TRBJ1-6
CASSLAYRGGPLHF
TGTGCCAGCAGCTTAGCGTATAGAGGAGGACCCCTCCACTTT
>once|TRBV5-1|TRBD2|18|TRBJ2-6
CASSLEGGGLPGANVLTF
TGCGCCAGCAGCTTGGAAGGCGGGGGACTCCCTGGGGCCAACGTCCTGACTTTC
>-|TRBV10-3|TRBD1|14|TRBJ1-2
CAIKRDSTTYGYTF
TGTGCCATCAAGAGGGACAGTACCACCTATGGCTACACCTTC
>-|TRBV2|-|14|TRBJ1-2
CASSGGQSLSGYTF
TGTGCCAGCAGTGGAGGACAGAGCCTCTCTGGCTACACCTTC
>-|TRBV19|-|13|TRBJ1-3
CASMGQGGNTIYF
TGTGCCAGTATGGGGCAGGGTGGAAACACCATATATTTT
>-|TRBV19|-|16|TRBJ2-2
CASSIGPGLNTGELFF
TGTGCCAGTAGTATCGGTCCAGGCTTGAACACCGGGGAGCTGTTTTTT
>once|TRBV5-1|TRBD1|13|TRBJ1-4
CASSGTANEKLFF
TGCGCCAGCAGCGGGACAGCTAATGAAAAACTGTTTTTT
>few|TRBV5-4|TRBD1|15|TRBJ1-3
CASSLTGTAGNTIYF
TGTGCCAGCAGCTTAACCGGGACAGCTGGAAACACCATATATTTT
>few|TRBV12-3/TRBV12-4|TRBD2|12|TRBJ2-7
CASSSGTRIQYF
TGTGCCAGCAGTTCCGGGACTAGGATTCAGTACTTC
>-|TRBV7-3|TRBD2|17|TRBJ2-3
CASSSRQTSGGGDTQYF
TGTGCCAGCAGCTCACGCCAGACTAGCGGGGGTGGCGATACGCAGTATTTT
>-|TRBV21-1|-|15|TRBJ2-7
CASSTRDTYTYEQYF
TGTGCCAGCAGCACCCGAGACACCTACACCTACGAGCAGTACTTC
>-|TRBV5-6|TRBD1|15|TRBJ1-1
CASSLTGTGGTEAFF
TGTGCCAGCAGCTTGACCGGGACAGGGGGAACTGAAGCTTTCTTT
>-|TRBV20-1|TRBD1|11|TRBJ1-2
CSATGDNGYTF
TGCAGTGCCACAGGGGACAATGGCTACACCTTC
>-|TRBV11-2|TRBD1|15|TRBJ2-2
CASSHRDRTVGELFF
TGTGCCAGCAGCCACCGGGACAGGACCGTCGGGGAGCTGTTTTTT
>-|TRBV19|TRBD1|15|TRBJ2-2
CASRTGVANTGELFF
TGTGCCAGTAGGACAGGGGTCGCGAACACCGGGGAGCTGTTTTTT
>-|TRBV6-5|-|15|TRBJ2-6
CASSLKGAGANVLTF
TGTGCCAGCAGTTTAAAAGGGGCTGGGGCCAACGTCCTGACTTTC
>-|TRBV12-3/TRBV12-4|-|12|TRBJ2-7
CASSLGAYEQYF
TGTGCCAGCAGTTTAGGGGCATACGAGCAGTACTTC
>few|TRBV6-2/TRBV6-3|-|12|TRBJ1-5
CASSLDRTPQHF
TGTGCCAGCAGTTTGGACCGGACTCCCCAGCATTTT
>-|TRBV21-1|-|18|TRBJ2-6
CASSASTGYESGANVLTF
TGTGCCAGCAGCGCCAGCACAGGGTACGAATCTGGGGCCAACGTCCTGACTTTC
>-|TRBV5-1|-|12|TRBJ1-2
CASSLRPGGYTF
TGCGCCAGCAGCTTGCGTCCAGGAGGCTACACCTTC
>-|TRBV6-1|-|14|TRBJ1-3
CASSEAGLRNTIYF
TGTGCCAGCAGTGAAGCGGGCCTTCGGAACACCATATATTTT
>-|TRBV6-5|TRBD1|13|TRBJ2-7
CASRPGQGGEQYF
TGTGCCAGCAGACCTGGACAGGGGGGCGAGCAGTACTTC
>-|TRBV7-3|-|17|TRBJ2-5
CASSLGGMTPRKETQYF
TGTGCCAGCAGCTTAGGGGGGATGACACCCAGGAAAGAGACCCAGTACTTC
>-|TRBV27|TRBD1|17|TRBJ2-7
CASSQAPRTGRNYEQYF
TGTGCCAGCAGTCAGGCACCCAGGACAGGGAGGAACTACGAGCAGTACTTC
>-|TRBV7-8|-|14|TRBJ1-1
CASSLRPRGTEAFF
TGTGCCAGCAGCTTAAGACCGCGGGGTACTGAAGCTTTCTTT
>few|TRBV6-5|-|14|TRBJ1-5
CASSRTGLHQPQHF
TGTGCCAGCAGTCGAACAGGGCTTCATCAGCCCCAGCATTTT
>-|TRBV5-5|-|13|TRBJ2-7
CASSLDRAKVQYF
TGTGCCAGCAGCTTGGACAGGGCAAAGGTACAGTACTTC
>-|TRBV5-1|-|15|TRBJ1-1
CASSLNRASNTEAFF
TGCGCCAGCAGCTTAAACAGGGCCTCGAACACTGAAGCTTTCTTT
>once|TRBV2|-|14|TRBJ1-1
CASKPSAVRGEAFF
TGTGCCAGCAAACCCTCGGCAGTTAGGGGTGAAGCTTTCTTT
>-|TRBV18|-|13|TRBJ2-3
CASSGLNTDTQYF
TGTGCCAGCTCAGGGCTTAACACAGATACGCAGTATTTT
>-|TRBV5-1|TRBD2|16|TRBJ2-2
CASSSLLAGGPGELFF
TGCGCCAGCAGCTCCTTACTTGCGGGGGGGCCCGGGGAGCTGTTTTTT
>-|TRBV10-1|-|12|TRBJ1-6
CASSDSGSPLHF
TGCGCCAGCAGTGACTCGGGTTCACCCCTCCACTTT
>-|TRBV19|-|14|TRBJ2-5
CASNEGGVQETQYF
TGTGCCAGTAATGAGGGGGGGGTCCAAGAGACCCAGTACTTC
>-|TRBV6-5|TRBD1|16|TRBJ1-1
CASSYSPGQANTEAFF
TGTGCCAGCAGTTACTCGCCGGGACAGGCGAACACTGAAGCTTTCTTT
>once|TRBV7-2|TRBD1|15|TRBJ2-7
CASSLSQGVFDEQYF
TGTGCCAGCAGCTTAAGCCAGGGGGTTTTCGACGAGCAGTACTTC
>-|TRBV7-9|TRBD1|17|TRBJ2-3
CASSLASGTGAVHTQYF
TGTGCCAGCAGCTTAGCTTCCGGGACAGGGGCTGTTCATACGCAGTATTTT
>-|TRBV25-1|-|15|TRBJ2-5
CASRAGSSFQETQYF
TGTGCCAGCAGGGCCGGGAGCTCCTTTCAAGAGACCCAGTACTTC
>-|TRBV7-8|-|17|TRBJ1-5
CASSLGTFGNSNQPQHF
TGTGCCAGCAGCTTGGGGACATTCGGAAATAGCAATCAGCCCCAGCATTTT
>-|TRBV30|-|11|TRBJ2-7
CAWTSGYEQYF
TGTGCCTGGACGTCGGGCTACGAGCAGTACTTC
>-|TRBV7-2|TRBD2|15|TRBJ2-7
CASSFSGGEAYEQYF
TGTGCCAGCAGTTTCAGCGGGGGGGAAGCCTACGAGCAGTACTTC
>-|TRBV11-2|TRBD1|14|TRBJ1-2
CASSYNRGSYGYTF
TGTGCCAGCAGCTATAACAGGGGAAGCTATGGCTACACCTTC
>-|TRBV11-2|TRBD1|17|TRBJ1-3
CASSLVGDRGTGNTIYF
TGTGCCAGCAGCTTAGTCGGGGACAGGGGGACTGGAAACACCATATATTTT